This is a list of T cell receptor beta chains from one sample in a study of blood T cell repertoires in COVID-19. Sequencing was performed with immunoSEQ multiplex PCR; in TCRdb, only in-frame clones are kept and a portion is missing. This repertoire shows around 230,000 clones, around 83% found once; its top ten account for around 11%. The sequencing input was peripheral blood. The receptors shown here come from a woman aged 55-70 years with active or convalescent COVID-19. Both conserved end residues are part of each CDR3. Each record gives: V gene, J gene, CDR3 length, D gene, clone size, CDR3 protein, CDR3 DNA. The D gene is left open where the match is weak. Size is stated for part of the rows, as once, few or many counts, or as a class when the clone is expanded.

TRBV4-1	TRBJ1-1	15	.	once	CASSQVAGARTEAFF	TGCGCCAGCAGCCAAGTTGCAGGGGCGCGCACTGAAGCTTTCTTT
TRBV7-2	TRBJ1-5	14	.	.	CASSPRYSNQPQHF	TGTGCCAGCAGCCCCCGGTATAGCAATCAGCCCCAGCATTTT
TRBV9	TRBJ2-1	15	.	.	CASSVEGGPRNEQFF	TGTGCCAGCAGCGTAGAGGGGGGGCCCCGCAATGAGCAGTTCTTC
TRBV25-1	TRBJ1-4	15	TRBD1	.	CASSSRTGANEKLFF	TGTGCCAGCAGTTCTCGGACAGGGGCTAATGAAAAACTGTTTTTT
TRBV7-9	TRBJ1-4	15	.	.	CASSQTLGAASRLFF	TGTGCCAGCAGCCAAACCCTAGGGGCTGCTTCACGACTGTTTTTT
TRBV7-8	TRBJ2-7	14	.	.	CASSLAETRGEQYF	TGTGCCAGCAGCTTAGCGGAGACACGGGGCGAGCAGTACTTC
TRBV4-3	TRBJ2-2	15	TRBD2	few	CASSRGTSGTGELFF	TGCGCCAGCAGCCGAGGGACTAGCGGCACCGGGGAGCTGTTTTTT
TRBV5-1	TRBJ1-1	15	.	.	CASSLLGAENTEAFF	TGCGCCAGCAGCTTGCTGGGGGCGGAGAACACTGAAGCTTTCTTT
TRBV28	TRBJ2-7	14	.	.	CASSGVVARYEQYF	TGTGCCAGCAGCGGTGTGGTAGCCCGTTACGAGCAGTACTTC
TRBV18	TRBJ2-5	13	.	.	CASSPPSQETQYF	TGTGCCAGCTCACCCCCCTCCCAAGAGACCCAGTACTTC
TRBV7-2	TRBJ2-1	15	TRBD2	once	CASSSLAGGYNEQFF	TGTGCCAGCAGCTCGCTCGCGGGGGGGTACAATGAGCAGTTCTTC
TRBV9	TRBJ1-3	15	.	.	CASSPAPGRGDTIYF	TGTGCCAGCAGCCCCGCCCCTGGCCGCGGGGACACCATATATTTT
TRBV11-2	TRBJ2-2	16	.	many	CASRPTSGVRTGELFF	TGTGCCAGCAGGCCCACTTCAGGGGTACGCACCGGGGAGCTGTTTTTT
TRBV5-5	TRBJ1-3	13	.	.	CASSLAGGNTIYF	TGTGCCAGCAGCTTGGCCGGTGGAAACACCATATATTTT
TRBV6-5	TRBJ1-5	16	.	.	CASSYSGLESNQPQHF	TGTGCCAGCAGTTACTCCGGTCTAGAGAGCAATCAGCCCCAGCATTTT
TRBV2	TRBJ1-1	14	TRBD1	.	CASSRGQENTEAFF	TGTGCCAGCAGCCGGGGACAGGAGAACACTGAAGCTTTCTTT
TRBV2	TRBJ2-1	16	.	once	CASSEAGGGSYNEQFF	TGTGCCAGCAGTGAAGCGGGGGGTGGCTCCTACAATGAGCAGTTCTTC
TRBV30	TRBJ2-5	14	TRBD1	few	CAWTLGTVRETQYF	TGTGCCTGGACCCTAGGGACAGTAAGAGAGACCCAGTACTTC
TRBV19	TRBJ1-4	17	TRBD1	.	CASSNRDRGSTNEKLFF	TGTGCCAGTAGCAACCGGGACAGGGGTTCGACTAATGAAAAACTGTTTTTT
TRBV10-3	TRBJ2-7	16	TRBD1	.	CAISASGTGIIHEQYF	TGTGCCATCAGTGCCTCCGGGACAGGGATAATTCACGAGCAGTACTTC
TRBV25-1	TRBJ2-5	15	TRBD2	.	CASSEGGIQAETQYF	TGTGCCAGCAGTGAGGGGGGGATTCAGGCCGAGACCCAGTACTTC
TRBV3-1/TRBV3-2	TRBJ2-5	12	.	.	CASSQDVETQYF	TGTGCCAGCAGCCAAGACGTAGAGACCCAGTACTTC
TRBV7-8	TRBJ2-5	16	TRBD2	.	CASSLGTSGTSGTQYF	TGTGCCAGCAGCTTAGGGACTAGCGGGACTTCAGGGACCCAGTACTTC
TRBV19	TRBJ2-4	16	TRBD2	.	CASSFQAGIQKNIQYF	TGTGCCAGTAGTTTTCAAGCGGGGATTCAAAAAAACATTCAGTACTTC
TRBV3-1/TRBV3-2	TRBJ2-3	13	.	.	CASSPLMRDTQYF	TGTGCCAGCAGCCCTCTTATGAGAGATACGCAGTATTTT
TRBV18	TRBJ2-5	14	.	.	CASSPLAGLETQYF	TGTGCCAGCTCACCACTCGCAGGGTTGGAGACCCAGTACTTC
TRBV29-1	TRBJ2-1	13	TRBD2	.	CSVGLAGENEQFF	TGCAGCGTGGGACTAGCGGGGGAGAATGAGCAGTTCTTC
TRBV11-2	TRBJ1-1	13	.	.	CASTSRMNTEAFF	TGTGCCAGCACCTCGCGCATGAACACTGAAGCTTTCTTT
TRBV19	TRBJ1-2	13	.	.	CASMEVLNYGYTF	TGTGCCAGTATGGAGGTCCTCAACTATGGCTACACCTTC